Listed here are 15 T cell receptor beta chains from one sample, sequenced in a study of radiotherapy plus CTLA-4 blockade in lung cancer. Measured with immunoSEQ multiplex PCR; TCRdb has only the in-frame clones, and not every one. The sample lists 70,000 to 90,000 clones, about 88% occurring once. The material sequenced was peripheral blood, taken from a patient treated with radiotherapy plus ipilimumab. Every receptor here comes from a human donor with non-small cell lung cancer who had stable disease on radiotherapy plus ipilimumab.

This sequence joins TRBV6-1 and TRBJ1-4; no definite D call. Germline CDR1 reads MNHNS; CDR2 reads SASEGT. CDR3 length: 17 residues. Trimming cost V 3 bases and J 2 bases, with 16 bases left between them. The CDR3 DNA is TGTGCCAGCAGTGATCGAGGGAAATCGCGGACTAATGAAAAACTGTTTTTT. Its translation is CASSDRGKSRTNEKLFF.

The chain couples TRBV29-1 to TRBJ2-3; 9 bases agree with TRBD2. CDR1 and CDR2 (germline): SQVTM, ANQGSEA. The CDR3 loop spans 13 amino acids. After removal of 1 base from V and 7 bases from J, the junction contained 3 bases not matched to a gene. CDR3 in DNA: TGCAGCGTTGAAGTTAGCGGGGGCAATACGCAGTATTTT. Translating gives CSVEVSGGNTQYF.

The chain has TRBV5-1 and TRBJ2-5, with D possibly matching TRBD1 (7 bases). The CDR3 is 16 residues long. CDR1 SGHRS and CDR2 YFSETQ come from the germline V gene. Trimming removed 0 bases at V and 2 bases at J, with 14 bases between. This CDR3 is CASSLVGRGDQETQYF. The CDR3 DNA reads TGCGCCAGCAGCTTGGTAGGCAGGGGGGATCAAGAGACCCAGTACTTC.

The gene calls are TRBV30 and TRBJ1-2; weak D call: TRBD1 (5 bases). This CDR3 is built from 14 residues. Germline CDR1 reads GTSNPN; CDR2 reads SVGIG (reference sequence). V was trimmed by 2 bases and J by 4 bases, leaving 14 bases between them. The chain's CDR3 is CAWSSGAQGYGYTF. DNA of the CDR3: TGTGCCTGGAGTAGTGGGGCGCAGGGCTATGGCTACACCTTC. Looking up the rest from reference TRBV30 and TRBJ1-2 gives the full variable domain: SQTIHQWPATLVQPVGSPLSLECTVEGTSNPNLYWYRQAAGRGLQLLFYSVGIGQISSEVPQNLSASRPQDRQFILSSKKLLLSDSGFYLCAWSSGAQGYGYTFGSGTRLTVV.

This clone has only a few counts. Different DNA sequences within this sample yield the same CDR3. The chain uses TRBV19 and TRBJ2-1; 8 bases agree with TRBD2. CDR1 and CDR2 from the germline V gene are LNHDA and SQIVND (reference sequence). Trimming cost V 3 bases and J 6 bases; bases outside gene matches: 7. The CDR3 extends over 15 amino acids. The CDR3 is CASSISGRASNEQFF. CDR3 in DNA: TGTGCCAGTAGTATTTCCGGGAGGGCTTCCAATGAGCAGTTCTTC.

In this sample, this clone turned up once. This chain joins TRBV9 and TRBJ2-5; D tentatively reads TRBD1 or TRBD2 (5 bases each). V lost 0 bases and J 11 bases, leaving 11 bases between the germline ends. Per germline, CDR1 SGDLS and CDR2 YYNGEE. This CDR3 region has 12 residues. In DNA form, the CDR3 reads TGTGCCAGCAGCGTAGGGGACGGGGAGCAGTACTTC. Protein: CASSVGDGEQYF.

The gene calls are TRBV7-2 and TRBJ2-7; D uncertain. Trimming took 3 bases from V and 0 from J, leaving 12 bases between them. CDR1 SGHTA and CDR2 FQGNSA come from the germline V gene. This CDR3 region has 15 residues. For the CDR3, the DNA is TGTGCCAGCAGCTTTAGGAGTCATAGCTCCTACGAGCAGTACTTC. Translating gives CASSFRSHSSYEQYF.

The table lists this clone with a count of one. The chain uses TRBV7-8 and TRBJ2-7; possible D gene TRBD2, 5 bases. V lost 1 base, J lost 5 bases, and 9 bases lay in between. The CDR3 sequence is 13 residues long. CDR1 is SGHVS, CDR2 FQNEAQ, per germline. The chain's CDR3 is CASSLVTNHEQYF. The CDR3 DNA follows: TGTGCCAGCAGCTTAGTGACTAACCACGAGCAGTACTTC.

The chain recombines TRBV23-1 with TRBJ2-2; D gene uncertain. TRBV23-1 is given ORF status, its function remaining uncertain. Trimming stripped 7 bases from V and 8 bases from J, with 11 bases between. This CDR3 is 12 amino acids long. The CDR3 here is CASTCAKGELFF. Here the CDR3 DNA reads TGCGCCAGCACCTGCGCGAAAGGGGAGCTGTTTTTT.

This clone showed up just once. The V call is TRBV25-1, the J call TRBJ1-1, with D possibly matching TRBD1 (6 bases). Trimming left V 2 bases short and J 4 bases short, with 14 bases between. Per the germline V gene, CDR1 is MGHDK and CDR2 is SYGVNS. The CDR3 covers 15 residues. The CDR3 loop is CASSEQWGRATEAFF. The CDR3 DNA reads TGTGCCAGCAGTGAACAGTGGGGGCGTGCCACTGAAGCTTTCTTT.

CDR3 sequence (DNA): TGTGCCAGCAGCCCGGATTTCTCAGGGTACTATGGCTACACCTTC. Translation: CASSPDFSGYYGYTF. V and J are TRBV5-6 and TRBJ1-2, with D possibly being TRBD1 (5 bases). The V gene's germline CDR1 is SGHDT and CDR2 YYEEEE. CDR3 size: 15 residues. V gave up 4 bases and J gave up 3 bases, with 16 bases separating them.

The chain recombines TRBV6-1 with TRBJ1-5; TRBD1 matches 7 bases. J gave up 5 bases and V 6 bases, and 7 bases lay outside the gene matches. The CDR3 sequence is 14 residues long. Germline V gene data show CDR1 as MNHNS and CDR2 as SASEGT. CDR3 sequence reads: CASRQTGTHQPQHF. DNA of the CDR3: TGTGCCAGCAGGCAGACAGGGACCCATCAGCCCCAGCATTTT.

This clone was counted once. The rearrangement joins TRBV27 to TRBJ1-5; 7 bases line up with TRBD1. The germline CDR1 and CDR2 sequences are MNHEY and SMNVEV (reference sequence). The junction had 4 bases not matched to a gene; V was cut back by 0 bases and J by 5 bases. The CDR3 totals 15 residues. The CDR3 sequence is CASSLSRGRDQPQHF. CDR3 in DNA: TGTGCCAGCAGTTTATCCAGGGGGAGGGATCAGCCCCAGCATTTT.

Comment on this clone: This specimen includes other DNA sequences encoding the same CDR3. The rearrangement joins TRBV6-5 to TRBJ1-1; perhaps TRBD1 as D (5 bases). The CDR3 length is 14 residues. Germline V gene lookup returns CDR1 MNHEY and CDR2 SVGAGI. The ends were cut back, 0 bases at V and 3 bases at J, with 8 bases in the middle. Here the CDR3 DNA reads TGTGCCAGCAGTTACTCGAGGGGCCACACTGAAGCTTTCTTT. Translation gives CASSYSRGHTEAFF.

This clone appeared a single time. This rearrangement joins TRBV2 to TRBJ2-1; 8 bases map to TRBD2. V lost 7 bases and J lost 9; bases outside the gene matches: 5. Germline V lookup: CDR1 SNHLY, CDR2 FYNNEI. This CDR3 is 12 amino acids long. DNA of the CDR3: TGTGCCAGCAAGGGACTAGGGGTTGAGCAGTTCTTC. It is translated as CASKGLGVEQFF.